These T cell receptor beta chains were read from a single sample in a study of tumor-infiltrating lymphocytes in oesophageal squamous cell carcinoma. One entry per CDR3 protein, called by TCRdb with MiXCR from the PCR reads. The data hold about 14,000 distinct CDR3 sequences, with 46% observed a single time. Sequenced: blood. The source is a male donor with esophageal squamous cell carcinoma. Both conserved end residues are part of each CDR3. A D gene is named only where the DNA matches it firmly. The listing skips clone size in some rows; elsewhere it reads once, few, many or a size class.

d_call	v_call	clone_size	j_call	cdr3_nt	cdr3_aa
-	TRBV12-3/TRBV12-4	few	TRBJ1-1	TGTGCCAGCAGCCTTACAGGGCCCACTGAAGCTTTCTTT	CASSLTGPTEAFF
-	TRBV5-1	-	TRBJ2-5	TGCGCCAGCACCCGGGACACTCAAGAGACCCAGTACTTC	CASTRDTQETQYF
-	TRBV24-1	-	TRBJ2-5	TGTGCCACCAGTGATAATGGGTTCCAAGAGACCCAGTACTTC	CATSDNGFQETQYF
-	TRBV10-1	-	TRBJ2-7	TGCGCCAGCAGTGATCAGGGCTACGAGCAGTACTTC	CASSDQGYEQYF
-	TRBV5-1	many	TRBJ2-5	TGCGCCAGCAGCTTGAGGGACACAGATTCACCCCTCCACTTC	CASSLRDTDSPLHF
-	TRBV6-1	many	TRBJ1-1	TGTGCCAGCAGTGGGACAGACTACACTGAAGCTTTCTTT	CASSGTDYTEAFF
TRBD1	TRBV7-6	-	TRBJ2-3	TGTGCTAGCAGCTCGGGACAGGAGTCAGATACGCAGTATTTT	CASSSGQESDTQYF
-	TRBV11-2	few	TRBJ2-7	TGTGCCAGCCGGCAGGGGTCCTCCTACAATGAGCAGTACTTC	CASRQGSSYNEQYF
TRBD2	TRBV12-3/TRBV12-4	many	TRBJ2-7	TGTGCCAGCCGGCGGGAGACACTCTACGAGCAGTACTTC	CASRRETLYEQYF
-	TRBV14	many	TRBJ2-5	TGTGCCAGCAGCCAAGGTGTTCGGCAAGAGACCCAGTACTTC	CASSQGVRQETQYF
-	TRBV5-1	many	TRBJ2-7	TGCGCCAGCAGCTTAGAAGGGGCGGGGTACGAGCAGTACTTC	CASSLEGAGYEQYF
-	TRBV28	medium-sized	TRBJ2-5	TGTGCCAGCAGTTTGGGGGGGGCGCATGAAGAGACCCAGTACTTC	CASSLGGAHEETQYF
TRBD2	TRBV7-6	-	TRBJ2-7	TGTGCCAGCAGCTTAGCATTAGCGGGAGAGTCATACGACGAGCAGTACTTC	CASSLALAGESYDEQYF
-	TRBV9	-	TRBJ2-7	TGTGCCAGCAGCGCCACAGGGAGGGGCTCCTACGAGCAGTACTTC	CASSATGRGSYEQYF
-	TRBV7-6	medium-sized	TRBJ1-1	TGTGCCAGCAGCCAAGACACGAACACTGAAGCTTTCTTT	CASSQDTNTEAFF
-	TRBV12-3/TRBV12-4	-	TRBJ2-7	TGTGCCAGCAGCCCACAGGGAGGAATCAATGAGCAGTACTTC	CASSPQGGINEQYF
TRBD2	TRBV19	-	TRBJ2-4	TGTGCCAGTAGTAATCAGCGGGGAGATACGCAGTACTTC	CASSNQRGDTQYF
-	TRBV7-9	once	TRBJ2-3	TGTGCCAGCAGCTTAGGCGGAACCACAGATACGCAGTATTTT	CASSLGGTTDTQYF
TRBD1	TRBV7-3	few	TRBJ2-5	TGTGCCAGCAGCTTCAGGGGGCAGGGAGAGACCCAGTACTTC	CASSFRGQGETQYF
-	TRBV5-1	many	TRBJ2-1	TGCGCCAGCAGTCTGGCTAGTTCTATTTATGAGCAGTTCTTC	CASSLASSIYEQFF
-	TRBV11-2	few	TRBJ2-1	TGTGCCAGCAGCTCTTTGGACAGGGAGGGGGTTGGATTCTTC	CASSSLDREGVGFF
-	TRBV5-1	many	TRBJ2-1	TGCGCCAGCAGCCCGGGACTCAACCACAATGAGCAGTTCTTC	CASSPGLNHNEQFF
-	TRBV12-3/TRBV12-4	-	TRBJ2-3	TGTGCCAGCAGGTCCAGGGCCGCAGATACGCAGTATTTT	CASRSRAADTQYF
TRBD1	TRBV6-1	-	TRBJ2-5	TGTGCCAGCAGTGAAGGGACAGGGGGGTTTGGGAATGAGCAGTACTTC	CASSEGTGGFGNEQYF
-	TRBV28	-	TRBJ2-5	TGTGCCAGCAGTTTGCCCTATCAAGAGACCCAGTACTTC	CASSLPYQETQYF
TRBD2	TRBV28	few	TRBJ2-7	TGTGCCAGCAGGGGAATAACCGGGACTAGGATATACAATGAGCAGTACTTC	CASRGITGTRIYNEQYF
-	TRBV7-6	-	TRBJ1-1	TGTGCCAGCAGGAAACAGCCAAACACTGAAGCTTTCTTT	CASRKQPNTEAFF
TRBD2	TRBV11-3	-	TRBJ2-7	TGTGCCAGCAGCTATCCCGGACTAGCGACAGCCGACCGATGCTACGAGCAGTACTTC	CASSYPGLATADRCYEQYF
TRBD1	TRBV6-1	many	TRBJ2-5	TGTGCCAGCAGTAACCAACAGGGGGCGCGGCAGTACTTC	CASSNQQGARQYF
TRBD1	TRBV7-3	medium-sized	TRBJ1-1	TGTGCCAGCAGCTTAGACAGGGTGAACACTGAAGCTTTCTTT	CASSLDRVNTEAFF
-	TRBV11-2	-	TRBJ2-3	TGTGCCAGCAGCCCTTTGAGGGTGGGGTGGGATACGCAGTATTTT	CASSPLRVGWDTQYF
-	TRBV6-2/TRBV6-3	-	TRBJ1-1	TGTGCCAGCAGTGAAGAGGGTATGAACACTGAAGCTTTCTTT	CASSEEGMNTEAFF
-	TRBV6-5	few	TRBJ2-6	-	CASGEMLLWLHLRF
-	TRBV24-1	-	TRBJ1-5	TGTGCCACCAGTGATTTGGGACAGACCAATCAGCCCCAGCATTTT	CATSDLGQTNQPQHF
-	TRBV6-6	-	TRBJ1-4	TGTGCCAGCAGTTACCGGCCGGGGACAACTGAAAAACTGTTTTTT	CASSYRPGTTEKLFF
TRBD2	TRBV12-5	-	TRBJ2-1	TGTGCTAGTGGTTTGGGGACTAGTCAATCCGAGCAGTTCTTC	CASGLGTSQSEQFF
-	TRBV24-1	-	TRBJ2-1	TGTGCCACCTCAGAGGCCTACAATGAGCAGTTCTTC	CATSEAYNEQFF
TRBD1	TRBV5-1	many	TRBJ1-1	TGCGCCAGCAGCTTATGGACAGGGGTGAACACTGAAGCTTTCTTT	CASSLWTGVNTEAFF
-	TRBV6-2/TRBV6-3	-	TRBJ2-1	TGTGCCAGCAGTTACTGGTCGGGAGACAATGAGCAGTTCTTC	CASSYWSGDNEQFF
-	TRBV5-1	-	TRBJ2-7	TGCGCCAGCAGCGTCGGGGGAGCCTACGAGCAGTACTTC	CASSVGGAYEQYF
TRBD2	TRBV24-1	once	TRBJ2-1	TGTGCCACCAGTGACACTCCTAGCGGGGGTCCCTACAATGAGCAGTTCTTC	CATSDTPSGGPYNEQFF
TRBD2	TRBV7-6	-	TRBJ2-3	TGTGCCAGCAGCGATAGCGGGAGGCCACCTAGGGATACGCAGTATTTT	CASSDSGRPPRDTQYF
-	TRBV2	-	TRBJ2-2	TGTGCCAGCACCATAGCGGCTACGAACACCGGGGAGCTGTTTTTT	CASTIAATNTGELFF